Below are 13 T cell receptor beta chains sequenced from a single sample in a study of T cells expressing NK-cell markers. TCRdb reworked the 5' RACE reads into one entry per CDR3 protein, no DNA. Its listing shows some 600,000 distinct CDR3 sequences. Sample: blood T cells: a sorted CD56 or NKG2C T cell subset, CD4+ or CD8+ T cells, or bulk PBMC T cells (not recorded which). These TCRs come from a man younger than 35 in good health.

This chain links TRBV20-1 with TRBJ2-7; TCRdb names TRBD2, which stays unverified in the absence of DNA. Germline V gene lookup returns CDR1 DFQATT and CDR2 SNEGSKA (reference sequence). The CDR3 sequence is 12 residues long. The CDR3: CSARRREHEQYF.

This sequence joins TRBV11-2 and TRBJ1-4; TCRdb's D gene call, TRBD1, goes unchecked for lack of DNA. CDR3 size: 15 residues. Germline CDR1 is SGHAT and CDR2 is FQNNGV. The chain's CDR3 is CASSSGTGRNEKLFF.

V is TRBV12-3 or TRBV12-4 and J is TRBJ2-2. This CDR3 has 14 residues. This CDR3 reads CASSYRTLTGELFF.

The chain recombines TRBV12-3 or TRBV12-4 with TRBJ2-2; checking the TCRdb D call of TRBD2 is not possible without DNA. The CDR3 runs to 15 residues. The CDR3: CASSSYVEGSGELFF.

The gene calls are TRBV11-2 and TRBJ2-1; the D gene TCRdb calls, TRBD2, cannot be checked with no DNA. Germline-derived CDR1 and CDR2 are SGHAT and FQNNGV. This CDR3 has 14 amino acids. CDR3 region: CASSLYSRSGEQFF.

The chain uses TRBV6-6 and TRBJ2-7. This CDR3 region has 11 residues. Germline V CDR1 and CDR2: MNHNY, SVGAGI (reference sequence). The CDR3 is CASSYNDEQYF.

The chain links TRBV24-1 to TRBJ2-2; the D call of TRBD2 rests on TCRdb alone, since no DNA is present to check it. Germline CDR1 KGHDR, CDR2 SFDVKD. The CDR3 is 16 residues long. The CDR3 is CATSDHRDSNTGELFF.

CDR3 amino acids: CSARKGVAGGAETQYF. The rearrangement uses TRBV20-1 and TRBJ2-5; the D call from TCRdb, TRBD2, cannot be confirmed without DNA. CDR1 and CDR2 (germline): DFQATT, SNEGSKA (reference sequence). There are 16 residues in the CDR3.

This chain uses TRBV10-3 with TRBJ2-4; TCRdb reports TRBD1, a call that lacks DNA to check it against. Germline V gives CDR1 ENHRY, CDR2 SYGVKD. CDR3 length: 18 amino acids. CDR3 amino acids: CAISESAWDRLAKNIQYF.

CDR3: CASSRGYDEQYF. This chain joins TRBV18 and TRBJ2-7. The CDR3 sequence is 12 residues long. Germline V gene lookup returns CDR1 KGHSH and CDR2 LQKENI.

The chain is built from TRBV7-3 and TRBJ2-6; without DNA, the TCRdb call of TRBD1 cannot be checked. In germline, CDR1 is SGHTA, CDR2 FQGTGA. The length of the CDR3 is 18 residues. This CDR3 reads CASSEYGTSGHGANVLTF.

The V call is TRBV28, the J call TRBJ1-4; with no DNA, the TCRdb D assignment of TRBD1 cannot be verified. Germline loops: CDR1 MDHEN, CDR2 SYDVKM. The CDR3 spans 14 residues. The CDR3 region is CASSLSMDRGKLFF.

V usage is TRBV6-2 or TRBV6-3 and J usage is TRBJ2-1; lacking DNA, the TRBD2 call made by TCRdb goes unchecked. CDR3 length equals 16 residues. Germline V gene lookup returns CDR1 MNHEY and CDR2 SVGEGT. This CDR3 reads CASSYSASGRYNEQFF.